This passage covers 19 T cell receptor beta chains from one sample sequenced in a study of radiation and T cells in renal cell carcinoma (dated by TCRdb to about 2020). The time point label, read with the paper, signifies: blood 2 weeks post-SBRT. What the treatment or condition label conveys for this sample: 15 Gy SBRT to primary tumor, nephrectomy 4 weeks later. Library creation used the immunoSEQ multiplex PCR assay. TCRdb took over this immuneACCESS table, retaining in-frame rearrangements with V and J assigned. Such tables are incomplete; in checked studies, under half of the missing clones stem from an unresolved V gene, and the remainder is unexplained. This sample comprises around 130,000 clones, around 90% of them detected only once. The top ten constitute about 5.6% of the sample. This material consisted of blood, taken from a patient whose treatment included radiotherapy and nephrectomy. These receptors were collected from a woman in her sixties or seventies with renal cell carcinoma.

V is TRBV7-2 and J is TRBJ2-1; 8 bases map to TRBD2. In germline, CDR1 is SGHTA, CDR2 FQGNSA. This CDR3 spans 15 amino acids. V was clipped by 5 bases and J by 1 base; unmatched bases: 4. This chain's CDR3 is CASSLPGGSYNEQFF. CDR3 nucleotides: TGTGCCAGCAGCCTTCCGGGAGGGTCCTACAATGAGCAGTTCTTC. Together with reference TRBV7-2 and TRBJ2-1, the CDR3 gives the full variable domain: GAGVSQSPSNKVTEKGKDVELRCDPISGHTALYWYRQSLGQGLEFLIYFQGNSAPDKSGLPSDRFSAERTGGSVSTLTIQRTQQEDSAVYLCASSLPGGSYNEQFFGPGTRLTVL.

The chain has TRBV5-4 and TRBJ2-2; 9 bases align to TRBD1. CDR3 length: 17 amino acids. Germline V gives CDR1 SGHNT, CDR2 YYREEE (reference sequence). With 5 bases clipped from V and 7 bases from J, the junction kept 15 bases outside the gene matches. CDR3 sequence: CASSSLQGARNNGELFF. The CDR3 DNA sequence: TGTGCCAGCAGTTCTTTACAGGGGGCTAGGAATAACGGGGAGCTGTTTTTT.

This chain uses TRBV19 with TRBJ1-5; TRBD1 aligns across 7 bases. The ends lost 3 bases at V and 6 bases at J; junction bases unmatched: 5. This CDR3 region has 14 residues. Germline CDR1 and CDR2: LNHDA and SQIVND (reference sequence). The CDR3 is CASSIGQDGQPQHF. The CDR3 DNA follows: TGTGCCAGTAGTATTGGACAGGACGGTCAGCCCCAGCATTTT.

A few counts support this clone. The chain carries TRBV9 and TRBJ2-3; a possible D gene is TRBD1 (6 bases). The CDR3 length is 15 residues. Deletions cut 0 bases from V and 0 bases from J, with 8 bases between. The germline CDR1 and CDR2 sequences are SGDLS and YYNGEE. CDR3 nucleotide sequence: TGTGCCAGCAGCGTAGAGGGGGTGAGCACAGATACGCAGTATTTT. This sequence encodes CASSVEGVSTDTQYF.

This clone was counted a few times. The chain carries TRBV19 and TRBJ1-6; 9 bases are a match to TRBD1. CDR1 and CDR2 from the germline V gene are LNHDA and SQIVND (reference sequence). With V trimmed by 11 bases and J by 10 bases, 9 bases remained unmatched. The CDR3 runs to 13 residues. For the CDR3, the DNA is TGTGCCGCGAAAGGGACAGGGAACTCACCCCTCCACTTT. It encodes CAAKGTGNSPLHF. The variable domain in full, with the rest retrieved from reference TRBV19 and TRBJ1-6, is DGGITQSPKYLFRKEGQNVTLSCEQNLNHDAMYWYRQDPGQGLRLIYYSQIVNDFQKGDIAEGYSVSREKKESFPLTVTSAQKNPTAFYLCAAKGTGNSPLHFGNGTRLTVT.

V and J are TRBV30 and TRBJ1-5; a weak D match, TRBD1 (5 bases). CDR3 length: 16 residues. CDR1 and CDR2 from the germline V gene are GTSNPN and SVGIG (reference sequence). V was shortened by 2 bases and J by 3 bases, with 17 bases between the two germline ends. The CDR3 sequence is CAWSRGTERNNQPQHF. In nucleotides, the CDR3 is TGTGCCTGGAGTCGGGGGACCGAACGAAACAATCAGCCCCAGCATTTT.

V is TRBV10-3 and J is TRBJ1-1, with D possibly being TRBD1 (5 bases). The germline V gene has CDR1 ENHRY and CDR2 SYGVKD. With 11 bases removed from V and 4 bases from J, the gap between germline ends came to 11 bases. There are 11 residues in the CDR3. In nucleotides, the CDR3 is TGTGCCGCCAAGACAGCCACTGAAGCTTTCTTT. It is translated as CAAKTATEAFF.

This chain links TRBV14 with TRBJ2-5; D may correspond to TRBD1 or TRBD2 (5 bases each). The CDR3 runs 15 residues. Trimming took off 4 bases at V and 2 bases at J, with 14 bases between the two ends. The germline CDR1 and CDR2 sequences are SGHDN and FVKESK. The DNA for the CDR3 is TGTGCCAGCAGCCTCCTTTTGGGACGACAAGAGACCCAGTACTTC. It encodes CASSLLLGRQETQYF.

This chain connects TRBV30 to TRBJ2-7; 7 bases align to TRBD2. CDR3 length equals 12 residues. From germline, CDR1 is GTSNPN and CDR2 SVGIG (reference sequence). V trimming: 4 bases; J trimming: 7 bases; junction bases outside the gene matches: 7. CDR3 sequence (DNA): TGTGCCTGGACGACCCCGGGAGGTGAGCAGTACTTC. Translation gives CAWTTPGGEQYF.

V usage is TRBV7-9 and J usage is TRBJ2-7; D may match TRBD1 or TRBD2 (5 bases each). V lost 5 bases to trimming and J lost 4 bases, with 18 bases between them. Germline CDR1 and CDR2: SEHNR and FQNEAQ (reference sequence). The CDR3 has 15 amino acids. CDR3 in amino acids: CASSPAPRGKYEQYF. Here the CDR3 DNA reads TGTGCCAGCAGCCCAGCCCCTCGGGGCAAGTACGAGCAGTACTTC.

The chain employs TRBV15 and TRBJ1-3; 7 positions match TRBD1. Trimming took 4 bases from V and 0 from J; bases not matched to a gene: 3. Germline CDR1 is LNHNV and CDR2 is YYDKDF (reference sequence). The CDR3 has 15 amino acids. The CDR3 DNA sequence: TGTGCCACCAGCAAGGGGACAGTCTCTGGAAACACCATATATTTT. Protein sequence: CATSKGTVSGNTIYF.

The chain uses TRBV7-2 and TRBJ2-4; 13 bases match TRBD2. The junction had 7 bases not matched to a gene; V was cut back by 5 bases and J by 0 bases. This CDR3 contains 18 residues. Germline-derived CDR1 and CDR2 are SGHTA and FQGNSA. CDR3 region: CASSQRGLAGLAKNIQYF. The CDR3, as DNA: TGTGCCAGCAGCCAACGGGGACTAGCGGGGTTAGCCAAAAACATTCAGTACTTC.

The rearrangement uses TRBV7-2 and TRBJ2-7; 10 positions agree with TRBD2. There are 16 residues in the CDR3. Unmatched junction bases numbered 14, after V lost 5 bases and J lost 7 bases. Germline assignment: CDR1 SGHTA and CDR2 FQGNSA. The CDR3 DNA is TGTGCCAGCAGCCATCCTTCTAGCGGGGGCCTCTGGGAGCAGTACTTC. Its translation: CASSHPSSGGLWEQYF.

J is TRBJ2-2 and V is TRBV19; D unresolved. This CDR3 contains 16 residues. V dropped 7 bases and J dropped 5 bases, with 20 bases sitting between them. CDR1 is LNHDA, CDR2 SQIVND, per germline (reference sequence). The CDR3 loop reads CASITPGQRATGELFF. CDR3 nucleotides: TGTGCCAGTATTACCCCCGGTCAAAGGGCGACCGGGGAGCTGTTTTTT.

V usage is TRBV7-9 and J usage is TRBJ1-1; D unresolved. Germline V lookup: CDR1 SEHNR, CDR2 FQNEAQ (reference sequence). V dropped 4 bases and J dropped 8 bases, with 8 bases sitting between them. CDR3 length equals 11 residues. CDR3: CASSSQQEAFF. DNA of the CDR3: TGTGCCAGCAGCTCCCAGCAGGAAGCTTTCTTT.

CDR3 bases: TGTGCCAGCTCAACAGCGACTTCGAACACCGGGGAGCTGTTTTTT. Protein product: CASSTATSNTGELFF. V and J are TRBV18 and TRBJ2-2, with unresolved D. The CDR3 sequence is 15 residues long. Germline V gene lookup returns CDR1 KGHSH and CDR2 LQKENI. V gave up 5 bases and J gave up 0 bases, with 10 bases separating them.

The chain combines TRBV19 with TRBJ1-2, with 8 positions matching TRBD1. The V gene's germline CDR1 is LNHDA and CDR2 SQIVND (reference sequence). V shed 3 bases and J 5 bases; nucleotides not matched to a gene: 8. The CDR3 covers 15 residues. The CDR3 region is CASSIGTGYQYGYTF. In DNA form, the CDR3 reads TGTGCCAGTAGTATCGGGACAGGATATCAATATGGCTACACCTTC.

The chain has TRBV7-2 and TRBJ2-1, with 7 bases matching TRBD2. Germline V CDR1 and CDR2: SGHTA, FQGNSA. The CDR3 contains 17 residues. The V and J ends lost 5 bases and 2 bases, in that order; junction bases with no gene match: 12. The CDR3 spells CASSTAPSGVTYNEQFF. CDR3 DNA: TGTGCCAGCAGCACAGCCCCCAGCGGGGTAACCTACAATGAGCAGTTCTTC.

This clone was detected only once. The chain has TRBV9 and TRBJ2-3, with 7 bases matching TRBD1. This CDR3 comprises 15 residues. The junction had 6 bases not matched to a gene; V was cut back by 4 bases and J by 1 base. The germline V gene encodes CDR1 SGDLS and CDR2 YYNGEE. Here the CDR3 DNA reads TGTGCCAGCAGCCCAATAGGACAGGGCACAGATACGCAGTATTTT. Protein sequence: CASSPIGQGTDTQYF.